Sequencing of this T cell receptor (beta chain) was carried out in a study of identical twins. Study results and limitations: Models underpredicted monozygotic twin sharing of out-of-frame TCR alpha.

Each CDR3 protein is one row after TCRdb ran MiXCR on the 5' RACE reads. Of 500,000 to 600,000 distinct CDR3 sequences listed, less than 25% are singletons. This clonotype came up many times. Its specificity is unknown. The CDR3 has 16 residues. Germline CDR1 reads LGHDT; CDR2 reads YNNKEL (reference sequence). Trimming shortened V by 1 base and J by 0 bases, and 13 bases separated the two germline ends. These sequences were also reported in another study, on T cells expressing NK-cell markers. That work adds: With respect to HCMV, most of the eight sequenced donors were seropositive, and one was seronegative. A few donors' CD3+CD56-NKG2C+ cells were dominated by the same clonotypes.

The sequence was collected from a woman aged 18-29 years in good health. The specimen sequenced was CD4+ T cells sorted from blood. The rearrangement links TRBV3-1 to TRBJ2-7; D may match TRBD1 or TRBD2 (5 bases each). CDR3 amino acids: CASSQAPGAPSYEQYF. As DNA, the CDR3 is TGTGCCAGCAGCCAAGCTCCCGGGGCGCCCTCCTACGAGCAGTACTTC.